The text below deals with one T cell receptor beta chain. Its antigen is currently unknown. This record belongs to a study of cytomegalovirus exposure and HLA in healthy donors. General study results and limits: In a later analysis, at a false discovery rate of 0.05, approximately 15,000 TCR beta sequences matched HLA alleles. The classifier reportedly diagnosed cytomegalovirus status with high specificity and sensitivity. Later analysis suggested most CMV-associated TCR beta chains were HLA-restricted.

Germline CDR1 reads SGDLS; CDR2 reads YYNGEE. There are 16 residues in the CDR3. The trim removed 0 bases at V and 3 bases at J, leaving 6 bases unmatched. A multiplex PCR was run with 60 Vbeta primers and 13 Jbeta primers. Profiling relied on immunoSEQ multiplex PCR, and the TCRdb table lists in-frame clones only, not all of them. The sample includes roughly 140,000 clones, about 73% of them seen just once. Though probably carrying unrecorded immune exposures, donors were nominally healthy at sampling. Sequencing was performed on PBMCs. The clonotype originates from a man aged 35-49 years in good health and CMV-seropositive. The chain is built from TRBV9 and TRBJ2-1; 7 bases match TRBD2. The CDR3 sequence: CASSVDLTSSYNEQFF. The CDR3 DNA sequence: TGTGCCAGCAGCGTAGATCTGACTAGCAGCTACAATGAGCAGTTCTTC.